This TCR beta chain was profiled in a study of T cell responses to AZD1222 COVID-19 vaccine. Findings of the study overall: Only five or six people who got AZD1222 tested seropositive at baseline. Spike-wide coverage was observed for vaccine-associated CD4 TCRs, with dominant responses at 160-218 and 743-854. Donors were chiefly white British, with a greater number of females, and clonal diversity was perhaps underestimated.

With regard to this clone: Its antigen is not known.

Second-dose recipients at about 4 or about 12 weeks were treated as one pooled group. CDR3 length: 17 residues. The V gene lost 0 bases and the J gene lost 2 bases, with 15 bases spanning the gap. Per the germline V gene, CDR1 is SGDLS and CDR2 is YYNGEE. TCRdb's copy holds only in-frame clones and misses some; the assay was immunoSEQ multiplex PCR. Of roughly 150,000 clones listed, 85% to 95% were seen once; the top ten hold about 9.4%. Material: peripheral blood, obtained 28 days after the second AZD1222 dose. The V and J genes are TRBV9 and TRBJ1-3; D gene ambiguous. The TCR originated in an adult who received the AZD1222 COVID-19 vaccine. The CDR3 DNA sequence: TGTGCCAGCAGCGTAGGCCATGTCGGAAGGCCTGGAAACACCATATATTTT. The encoded protein is CASSVGHVGRPGNTIYF.